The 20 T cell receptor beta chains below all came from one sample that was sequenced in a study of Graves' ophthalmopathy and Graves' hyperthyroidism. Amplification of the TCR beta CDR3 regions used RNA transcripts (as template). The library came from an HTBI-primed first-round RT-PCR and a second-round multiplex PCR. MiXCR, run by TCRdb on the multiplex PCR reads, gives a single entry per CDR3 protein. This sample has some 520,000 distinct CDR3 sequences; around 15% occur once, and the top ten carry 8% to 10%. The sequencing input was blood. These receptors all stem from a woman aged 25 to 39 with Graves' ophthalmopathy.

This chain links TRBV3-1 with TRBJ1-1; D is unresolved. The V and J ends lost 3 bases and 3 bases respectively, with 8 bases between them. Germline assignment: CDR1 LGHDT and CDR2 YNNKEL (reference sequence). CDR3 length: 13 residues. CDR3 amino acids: CASSHYGDTEAFF. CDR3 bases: TGTGCCAGCAGCCATTACGGGGACACTGAAGCTTTCTTT.

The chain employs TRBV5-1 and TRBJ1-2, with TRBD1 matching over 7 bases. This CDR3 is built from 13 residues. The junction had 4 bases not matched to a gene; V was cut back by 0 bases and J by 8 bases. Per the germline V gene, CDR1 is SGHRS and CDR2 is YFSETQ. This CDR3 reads CASSLVAGQGYTF. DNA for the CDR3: TGCGCCAGCAGCTTGGTAGCGGGACAGGGCTACACCTTC.

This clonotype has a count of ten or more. CDR3: CASSELGGSGANVLTF. Here the CDR3 DNA reads TGTGCCAGCAGTGAGCTCGGGGGCTCTGGGGCCAACGTCCTGACTTTC. The genes are TRBV28 and TRBJ2-6, with a weak D call TRBD2 (6 bases). Trimming left V 5 bases short and J 0 bases short, with 11 bases between. Germline V gene sequence: CDR1 MDHEN, CDR2 SYDVKM. CDR3 length equals 16 residues.

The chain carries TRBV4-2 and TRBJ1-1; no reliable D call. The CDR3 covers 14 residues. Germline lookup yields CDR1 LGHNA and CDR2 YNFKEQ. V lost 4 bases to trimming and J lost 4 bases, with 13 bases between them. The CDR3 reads CASSPSLGSTEAFF. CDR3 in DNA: TGTGCCAGCAGCCCCAGTCTAGGGAGCACTGAAGCTTTCTTT.

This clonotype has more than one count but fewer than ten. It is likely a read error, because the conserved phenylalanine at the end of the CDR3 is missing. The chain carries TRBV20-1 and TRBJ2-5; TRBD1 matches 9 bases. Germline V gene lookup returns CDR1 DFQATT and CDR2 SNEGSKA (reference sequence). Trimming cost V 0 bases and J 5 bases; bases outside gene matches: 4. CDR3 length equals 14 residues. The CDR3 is CSARDGTGSETQYL. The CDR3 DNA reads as TGCAGTGCTAGAGATGGGACAGGGAGTGAGACCCAGTACCTC.

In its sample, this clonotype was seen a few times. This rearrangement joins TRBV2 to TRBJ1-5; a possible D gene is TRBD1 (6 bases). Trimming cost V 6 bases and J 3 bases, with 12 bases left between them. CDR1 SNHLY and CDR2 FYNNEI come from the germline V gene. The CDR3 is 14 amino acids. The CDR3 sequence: CASSRQADNQPQHF. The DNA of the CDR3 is TGTGCCAGCAGCAGACAGGCAGACAATCAGCCCCAGCATTTT.

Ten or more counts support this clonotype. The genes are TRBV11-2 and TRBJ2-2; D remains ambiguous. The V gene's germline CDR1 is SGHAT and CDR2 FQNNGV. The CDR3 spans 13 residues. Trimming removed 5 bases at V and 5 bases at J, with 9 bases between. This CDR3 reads CASSRRTTGELFF. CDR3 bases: TGTGCCAGCAGCCGTAGAACTACCGGGGAGCTGTTTTTT.

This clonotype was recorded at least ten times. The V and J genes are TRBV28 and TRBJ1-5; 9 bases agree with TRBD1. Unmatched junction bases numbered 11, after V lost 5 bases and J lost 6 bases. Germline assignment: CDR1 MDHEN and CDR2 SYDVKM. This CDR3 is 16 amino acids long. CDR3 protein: CASSRDRETGSQPQHF. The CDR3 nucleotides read TGTGCCAGCAGTCGGGACAGGGAAACGGGGAGTCAGCCCCAGCATTTT.

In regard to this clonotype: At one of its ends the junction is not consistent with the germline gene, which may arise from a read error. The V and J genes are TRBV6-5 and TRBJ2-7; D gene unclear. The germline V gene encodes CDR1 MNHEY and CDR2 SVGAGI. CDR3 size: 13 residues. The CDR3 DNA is TGTGCCAGCAGTTTCGGGCAGACCTACGAGCTGTACTTC. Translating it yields CASSFGQTYELYF.

This CDR3 reads CASSSSSYNEQFF. CDR3 coding DNA: TGTGCCAGCAGCTCTAGCTCTTACAATGAGCAGTTCTTC. This sequence joins TRBV9 and TRBJ2-1; D is perhaps TRBD2 (5 bases). V lost 4 bases to trimming and J lost 4 bases, with 9 bases between them. Germline values: CDR1 SGDLS, CDR2 YYNGEE. This CDR3 has 13 residues.

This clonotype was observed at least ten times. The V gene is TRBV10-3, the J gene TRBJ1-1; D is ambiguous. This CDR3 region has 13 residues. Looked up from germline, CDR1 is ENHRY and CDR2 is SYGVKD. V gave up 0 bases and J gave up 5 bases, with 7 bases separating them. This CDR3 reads CAISESPETEAFF. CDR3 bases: TGTGCCATCAGTGAGTCGCCGGAGACTGAAGCTTTCTTT.

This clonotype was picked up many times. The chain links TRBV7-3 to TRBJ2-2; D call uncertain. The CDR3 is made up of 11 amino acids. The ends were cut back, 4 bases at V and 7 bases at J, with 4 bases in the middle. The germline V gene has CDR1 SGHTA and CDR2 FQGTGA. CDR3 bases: TGTGCCAGCAGCTCGGGCGGGGAGCTGTTTTTT. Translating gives CASSSGGELFF.

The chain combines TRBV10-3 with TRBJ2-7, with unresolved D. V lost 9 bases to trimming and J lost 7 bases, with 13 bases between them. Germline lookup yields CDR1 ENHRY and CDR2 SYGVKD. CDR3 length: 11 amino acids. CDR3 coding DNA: TGTGCCATTTCTGCTGGCGGTGAGCAGTACTTC. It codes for CAISAGGEQYF.

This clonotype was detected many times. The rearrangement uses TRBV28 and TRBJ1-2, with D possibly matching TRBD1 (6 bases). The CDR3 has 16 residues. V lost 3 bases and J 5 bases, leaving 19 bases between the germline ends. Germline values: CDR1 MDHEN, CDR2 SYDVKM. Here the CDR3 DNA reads TGTGCCAGCAGTTTCCCCAACAGGGCACCTGGTTATGGCTACACCTTC. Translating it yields CASSFPNRAPGYGYTF.

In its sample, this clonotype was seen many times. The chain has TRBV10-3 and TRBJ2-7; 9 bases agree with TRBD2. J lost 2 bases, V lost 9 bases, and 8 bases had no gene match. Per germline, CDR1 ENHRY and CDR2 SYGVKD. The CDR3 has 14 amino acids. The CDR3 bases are TGTGCCATTGGGGTAGCGGGAGATGCCTACGAGCAGTACTTC. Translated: CAIGVAGDAYEQYF.

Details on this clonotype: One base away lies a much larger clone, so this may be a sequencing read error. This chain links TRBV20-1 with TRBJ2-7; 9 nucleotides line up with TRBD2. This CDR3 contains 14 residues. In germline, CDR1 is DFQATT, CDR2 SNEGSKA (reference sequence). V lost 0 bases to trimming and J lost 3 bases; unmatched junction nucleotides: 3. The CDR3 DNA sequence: TGCAGTGCTAGAGATCTAGCGGGACGCTACGAGCAGTACTTC. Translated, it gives CSARDLAGRYEQYF.

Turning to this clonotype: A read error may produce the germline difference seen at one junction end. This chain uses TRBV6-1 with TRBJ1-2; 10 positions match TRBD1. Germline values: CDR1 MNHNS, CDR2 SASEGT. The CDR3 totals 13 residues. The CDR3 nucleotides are TGTGCCAGCAGTGACCGGGACAGGGGTTATACTGGCTTC. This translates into CASSDRDRGYTGF.

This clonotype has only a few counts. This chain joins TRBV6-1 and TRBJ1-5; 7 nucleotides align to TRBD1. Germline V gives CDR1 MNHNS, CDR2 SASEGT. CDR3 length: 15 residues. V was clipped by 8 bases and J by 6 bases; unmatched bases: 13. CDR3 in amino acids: CASAGWGRGGQPQHF. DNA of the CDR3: TGTGCCAGCGCCGGGTGGGGCAGGGGGGGTCAGCCCCAGCATTTT.

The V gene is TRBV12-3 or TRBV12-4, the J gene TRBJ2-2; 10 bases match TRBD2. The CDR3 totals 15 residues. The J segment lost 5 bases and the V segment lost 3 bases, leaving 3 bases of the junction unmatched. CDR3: CASSFTLAGTGELFF. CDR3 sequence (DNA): TGTGCCAGCAGTTTCACACTAGCGGGAACCGGGGAGCTGTTTTTT.

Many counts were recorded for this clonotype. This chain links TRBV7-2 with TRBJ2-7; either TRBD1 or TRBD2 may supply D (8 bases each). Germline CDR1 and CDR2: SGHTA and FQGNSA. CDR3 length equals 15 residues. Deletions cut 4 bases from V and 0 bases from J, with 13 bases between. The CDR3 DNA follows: TGTGCCAGCAGCTCGGGAGGGACAGGCTCCTACGAGCAGTACTTC. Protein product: CASSSGGTGSYEQYF.